The clone carrying this TCR beta chain was seen a few times. What it binds is not known. The V gene's germline CDR1 is LGHNA and CDR2 YSLEER. V lost 3 bases to trimming and J lost 1 base; unmatched junction nucleotides: 2. The CDR3 contains 15 residues. This entry comes from a study of beta chain features in type 1 diabetes. Study in general: Patients did not differ from healthy donors in age, gender or cell yield. In all, some 100,000,000 sorted cells from all samples were analyzed.

Study results and caveats: VDJ junctions from patients with type 1 diabetes contained fewer insertions and more deletions.

The investigators reverse transcribed all of the isolated RNA, so they sequenced expressed TCRB transcripts. The method was immunoSEQ multiplex PCR; TCRdb's version includes in-frame clones alone and lacks a portion of them. The sample records 130,000 to 150,000 clones, about 10% being singletons. Source material: naive CD4+ T cells from blood. V is TRBV4-3 and J is TRBJ1-3; 8 nucleotides line up with TRBD1. The sequence came from a man between 18 and 29 years old in good health. The CDR3 nucleotides are TGCGCCAGCAGCCAGACAGGGGATTCTGGAAACACCATATATTTT. It translates to CASSQTGDSGNTIYF.